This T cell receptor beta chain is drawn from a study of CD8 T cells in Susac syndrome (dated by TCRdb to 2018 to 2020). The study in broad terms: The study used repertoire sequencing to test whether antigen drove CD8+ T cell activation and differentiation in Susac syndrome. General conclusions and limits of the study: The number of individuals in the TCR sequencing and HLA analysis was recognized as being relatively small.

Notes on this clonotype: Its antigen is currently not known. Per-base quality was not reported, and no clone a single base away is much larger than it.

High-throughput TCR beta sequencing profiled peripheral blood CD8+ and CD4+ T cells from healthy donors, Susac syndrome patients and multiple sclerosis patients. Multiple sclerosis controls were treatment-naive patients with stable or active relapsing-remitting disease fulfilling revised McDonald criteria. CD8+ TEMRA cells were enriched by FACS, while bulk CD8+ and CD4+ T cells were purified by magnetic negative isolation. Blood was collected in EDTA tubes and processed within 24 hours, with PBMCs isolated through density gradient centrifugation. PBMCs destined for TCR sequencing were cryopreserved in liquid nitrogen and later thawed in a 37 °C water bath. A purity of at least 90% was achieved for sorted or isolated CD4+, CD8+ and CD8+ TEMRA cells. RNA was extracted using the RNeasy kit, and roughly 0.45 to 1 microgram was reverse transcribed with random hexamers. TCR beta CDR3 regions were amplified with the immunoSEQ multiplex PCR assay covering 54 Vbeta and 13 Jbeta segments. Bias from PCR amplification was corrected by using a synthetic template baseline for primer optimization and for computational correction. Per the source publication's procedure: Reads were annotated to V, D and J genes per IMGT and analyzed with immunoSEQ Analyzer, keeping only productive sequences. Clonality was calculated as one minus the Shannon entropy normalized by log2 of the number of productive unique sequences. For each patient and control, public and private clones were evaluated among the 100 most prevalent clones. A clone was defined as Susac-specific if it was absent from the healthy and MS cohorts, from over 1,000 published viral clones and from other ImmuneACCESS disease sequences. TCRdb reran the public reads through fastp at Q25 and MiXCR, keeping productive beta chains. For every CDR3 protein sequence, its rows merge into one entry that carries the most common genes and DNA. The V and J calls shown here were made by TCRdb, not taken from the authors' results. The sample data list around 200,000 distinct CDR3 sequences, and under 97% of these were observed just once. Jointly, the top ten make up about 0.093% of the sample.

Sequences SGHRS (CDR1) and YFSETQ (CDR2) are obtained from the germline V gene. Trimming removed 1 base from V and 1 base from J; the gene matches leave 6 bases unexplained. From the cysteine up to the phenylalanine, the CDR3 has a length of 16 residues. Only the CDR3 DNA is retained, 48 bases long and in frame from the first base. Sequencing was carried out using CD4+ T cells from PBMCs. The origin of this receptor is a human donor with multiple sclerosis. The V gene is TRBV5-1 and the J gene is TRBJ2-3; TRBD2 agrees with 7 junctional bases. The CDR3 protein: CASSLHLAVGTDTQYF. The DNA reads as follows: TGCGCCAGCAGCTTGCATCTAGCGGTAGGCACAGATACGCAGTATTTT.